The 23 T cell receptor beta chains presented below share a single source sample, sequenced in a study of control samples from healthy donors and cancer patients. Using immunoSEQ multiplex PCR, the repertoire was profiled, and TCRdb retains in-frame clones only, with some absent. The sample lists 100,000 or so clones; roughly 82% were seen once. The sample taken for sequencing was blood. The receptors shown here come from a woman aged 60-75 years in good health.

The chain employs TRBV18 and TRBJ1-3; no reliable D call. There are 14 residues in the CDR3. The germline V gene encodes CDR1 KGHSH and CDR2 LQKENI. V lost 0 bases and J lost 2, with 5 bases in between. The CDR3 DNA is TGTGCCAGCTCACCACCGACAACTGGAAACACCATATATTTT. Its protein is CASSPPTTGNTIYF.

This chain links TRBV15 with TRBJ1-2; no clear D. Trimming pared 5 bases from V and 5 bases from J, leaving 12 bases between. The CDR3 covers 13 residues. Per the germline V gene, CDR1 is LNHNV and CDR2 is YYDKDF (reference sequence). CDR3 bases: TGTGCCACCAGCCCAGAGAATGCATATGGCTACACCTTC. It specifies CATSPENAYGYTF.

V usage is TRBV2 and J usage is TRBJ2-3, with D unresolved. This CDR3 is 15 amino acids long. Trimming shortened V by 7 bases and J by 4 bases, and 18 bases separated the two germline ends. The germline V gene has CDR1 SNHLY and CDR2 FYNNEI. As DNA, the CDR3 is TGTGCCAGCAATCCATTTTTTCGGGTTGCAGATACGCAGTATTTT. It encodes CASNPFFRVADTQYF.

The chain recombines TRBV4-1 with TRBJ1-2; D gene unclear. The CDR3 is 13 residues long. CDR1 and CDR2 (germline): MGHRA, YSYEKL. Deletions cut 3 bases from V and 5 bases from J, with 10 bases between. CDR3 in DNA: TGCGCCAGCAGCCAGGGAAGAGGGTATGGCTACACCTTC. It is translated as CASSQGRGYGYTF.

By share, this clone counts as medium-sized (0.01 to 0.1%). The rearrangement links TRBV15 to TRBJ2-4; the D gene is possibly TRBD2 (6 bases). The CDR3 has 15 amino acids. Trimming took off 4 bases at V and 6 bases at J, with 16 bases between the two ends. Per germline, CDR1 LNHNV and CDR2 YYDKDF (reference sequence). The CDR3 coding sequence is TGTGCCACCAGCACCAGCGGCGGGAAGGGAAACATTCAGTACTTC. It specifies CATSTSGGKGNIQYF.

As DNA, the CDR3 is TGTGCCAGCAGCTCCGGGGGGCTTACTAACACAGATACGCAGTATTTT. Its protein product is CASSSGGLTNTDTQYF. The chain recombines TRBV7-8 with TRBJ2-3, with D possibly TRBD2 on 7 matching bases. Germline loops: CDR1 SGHVS, CDR2 FQNEAQ. The CDR3 length is 16 residues. Trimming took off 4 bases at V and 2 bases at J, with 16 bases between the two ends.

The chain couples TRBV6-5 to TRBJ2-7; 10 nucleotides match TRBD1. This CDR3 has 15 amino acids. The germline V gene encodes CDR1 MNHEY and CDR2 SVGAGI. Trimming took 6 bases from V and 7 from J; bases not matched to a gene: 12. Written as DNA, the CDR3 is TGTGCCAGCAGCCCCGTGGGGACAGGGGAAGAAGAGCAGTACTTC. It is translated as CASSPVGTGEEEQYF.

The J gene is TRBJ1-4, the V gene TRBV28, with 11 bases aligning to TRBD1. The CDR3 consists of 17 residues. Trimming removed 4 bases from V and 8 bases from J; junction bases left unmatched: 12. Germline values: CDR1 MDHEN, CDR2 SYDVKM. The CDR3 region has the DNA TGTGCCAGCAGTTCCCGGACAGGGGGCTTCCTTGGGGAAAAACTGTTTTTT. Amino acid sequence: CASSSRTGGFLGEKLFF.

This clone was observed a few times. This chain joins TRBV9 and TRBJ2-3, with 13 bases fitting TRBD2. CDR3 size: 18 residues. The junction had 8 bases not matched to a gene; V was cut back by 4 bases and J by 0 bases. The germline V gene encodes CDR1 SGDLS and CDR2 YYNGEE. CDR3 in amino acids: CASSTWTSGGLSTDTQYF. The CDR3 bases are TGTGCCAGCAGCACCTGGACTAGCGGGGGATTGAGCACAGATACGCAGTATTTT.

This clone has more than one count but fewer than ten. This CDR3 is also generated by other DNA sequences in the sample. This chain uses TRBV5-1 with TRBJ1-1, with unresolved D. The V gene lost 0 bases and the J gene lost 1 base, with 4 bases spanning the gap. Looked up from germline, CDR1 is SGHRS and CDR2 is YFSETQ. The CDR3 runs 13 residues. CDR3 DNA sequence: TGCGCCAGCAGCTTGGCCGGGAACACTGAAGCTTTCTTT. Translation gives CASSLAGNTEAFF.

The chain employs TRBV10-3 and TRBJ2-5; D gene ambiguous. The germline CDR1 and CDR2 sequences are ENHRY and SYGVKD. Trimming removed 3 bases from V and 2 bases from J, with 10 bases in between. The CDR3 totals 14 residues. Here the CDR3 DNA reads TGTGCCATCAGTGACCCGGCGGTTCAAGAGACCCAGTACTTC. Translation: CAISDPAVQETQYF.

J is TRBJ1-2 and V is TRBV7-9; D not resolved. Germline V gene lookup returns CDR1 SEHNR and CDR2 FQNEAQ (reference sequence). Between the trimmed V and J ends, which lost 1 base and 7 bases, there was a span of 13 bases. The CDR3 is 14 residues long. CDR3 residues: CASSLGQEAIGYTF. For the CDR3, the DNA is TGTGCCAGCAGCTTAGGGCAGGAAGCGATTGGCTACACCTTC.

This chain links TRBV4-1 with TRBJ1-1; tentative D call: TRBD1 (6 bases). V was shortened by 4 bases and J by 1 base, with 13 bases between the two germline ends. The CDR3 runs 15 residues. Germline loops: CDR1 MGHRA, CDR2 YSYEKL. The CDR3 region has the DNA TGCGCCAGCAGCCCCCTAGGGGGATCGAACACTGAAGCTTTCTTT. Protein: CASSPLGGSNTEAFF.

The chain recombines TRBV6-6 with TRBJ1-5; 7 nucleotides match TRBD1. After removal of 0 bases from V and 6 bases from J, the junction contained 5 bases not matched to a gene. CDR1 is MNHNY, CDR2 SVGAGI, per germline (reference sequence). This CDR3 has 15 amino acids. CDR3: CASSYSPTGTQPQHF. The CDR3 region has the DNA TGTGCCAGCAGTTACTCCCCGACAGGGACTCAGCCCCAGCATTTT.

In DNA form, the CDR3 reads TGTGCCAGCAGCCAAATAGACGGGCCCAATACCTACGAGCAGTACTTC. This gives the protein CASSQIDGPNTYEQYF. The chain has TRBV4-2 and TRBJ2-7, with D uncertain. The ends were cut back, 2 bases at V and 2 bases at J, with 16 bases in the middle. The CDR3 is made up of 16 amino acids. Germline V gene data show CDR1 as LGHNA and CDR2 as YNFKEQ.

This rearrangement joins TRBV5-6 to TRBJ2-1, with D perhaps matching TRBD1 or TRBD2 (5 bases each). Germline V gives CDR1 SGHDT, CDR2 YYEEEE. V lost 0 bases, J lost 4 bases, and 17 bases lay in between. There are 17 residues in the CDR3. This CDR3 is CASSLGPWRTSYNEQFF. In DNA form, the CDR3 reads TGTGCCAGCAGCTTGGGCCCCTGGAGGACATCGTACAATGAGCAGTTCTTC.

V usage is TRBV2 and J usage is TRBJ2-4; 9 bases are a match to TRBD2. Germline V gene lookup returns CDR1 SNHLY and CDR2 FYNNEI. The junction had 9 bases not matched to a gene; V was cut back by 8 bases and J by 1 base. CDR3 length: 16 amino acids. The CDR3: CASDAGGPGAKNIQYF. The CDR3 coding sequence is TGTGCCAGCGACGCGGGAGGGCCGGGGGCCAAAAACATTCAGTACTTC.

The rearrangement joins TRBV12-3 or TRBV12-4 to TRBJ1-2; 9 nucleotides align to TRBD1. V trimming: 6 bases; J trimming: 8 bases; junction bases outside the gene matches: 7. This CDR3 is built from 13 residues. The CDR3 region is CASSPQGAGGYTF. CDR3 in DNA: TGTGCCAGCAGCCCACAGGGGGCTGGGGGCTACACCTTC.

The CDR3 DNA reads as TGTGCCAGCAGTTTCGTCGACAGGTTCTACGAGCAGTACTTC. Encoded protein: CASSFVDRFYEQYF. V usage is TRBV28 and J usage is TRBJ2-7; D possibly corresponds to TRBD1 (6 bases). The germline CDR1 and CDR2 sequences are MDHEN and SYDVKM. Trimming shortened V by 3 bases and J by 3 bases, and 12 bases separated the two germline ends. The CDR3 runs to 14 residues.

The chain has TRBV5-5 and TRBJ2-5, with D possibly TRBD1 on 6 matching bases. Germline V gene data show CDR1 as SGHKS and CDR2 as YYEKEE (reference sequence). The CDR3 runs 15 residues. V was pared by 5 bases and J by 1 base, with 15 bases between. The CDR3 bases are TGTGCCAGCAGACCATTCGGCAGGGGCCAAGAGACCCAGTACTTC. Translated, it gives CASRPFGRGQETQYF.

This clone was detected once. The CDR3 here is CASSPPQGDTYYEQYF. The CDR3 DNA sequence: TGTGCCAGCTCACCACCTCAGGGGGACACATACTACGAGCAGTACTTC. This chain uses TRBV18 with TRBJ2-7, with 7 bases lining up with TRBD1. The CDR3 contains 16 residues. V gave up 0 bases and J gave up 3 bases; unmatched junction bases: 8. Germline-derived CDR1 and CDR2 are KGHSH and LQKENI.

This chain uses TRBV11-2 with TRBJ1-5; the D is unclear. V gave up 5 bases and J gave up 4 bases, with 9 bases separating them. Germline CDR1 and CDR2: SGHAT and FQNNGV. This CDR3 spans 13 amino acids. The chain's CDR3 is CASSPGFNQPQHF. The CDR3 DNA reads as TGTGCCAGCAGCCCGGGCTTTAATCAGCCCCAGCATTTT.

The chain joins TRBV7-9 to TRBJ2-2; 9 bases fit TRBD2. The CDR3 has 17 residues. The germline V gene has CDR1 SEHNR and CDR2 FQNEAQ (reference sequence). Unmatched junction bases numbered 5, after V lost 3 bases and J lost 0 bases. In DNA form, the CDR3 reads TGTGCCAGCAGCTTTGGTGCGGGAGGGGCGAACACCGGGGAGCTGTTTTTT. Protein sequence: CASSFGAGGANTGELFF.